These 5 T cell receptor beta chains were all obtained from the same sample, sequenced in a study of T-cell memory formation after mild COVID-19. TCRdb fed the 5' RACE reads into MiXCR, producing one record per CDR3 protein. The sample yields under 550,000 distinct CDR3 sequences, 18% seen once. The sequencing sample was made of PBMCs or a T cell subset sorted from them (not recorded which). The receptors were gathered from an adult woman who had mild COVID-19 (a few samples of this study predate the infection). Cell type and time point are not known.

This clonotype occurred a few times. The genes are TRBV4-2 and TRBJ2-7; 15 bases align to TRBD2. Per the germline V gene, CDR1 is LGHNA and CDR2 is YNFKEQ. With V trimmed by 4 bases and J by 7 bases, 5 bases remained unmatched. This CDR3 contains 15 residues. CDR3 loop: CASSLAGTSGREQYF. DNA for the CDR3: TGTGCCAGCAGCCTTGCCGGGACTAGCGGGAGGGAGCAGTACTTC.

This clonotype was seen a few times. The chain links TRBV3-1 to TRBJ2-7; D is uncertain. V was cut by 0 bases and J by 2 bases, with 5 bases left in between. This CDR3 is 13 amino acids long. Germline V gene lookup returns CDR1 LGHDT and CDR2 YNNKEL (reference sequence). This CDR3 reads CASSQDGAYEQYF. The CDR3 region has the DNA TGTGCCAGCAGCCAAGATGGGGCCTACGAGCAGTACTTC.

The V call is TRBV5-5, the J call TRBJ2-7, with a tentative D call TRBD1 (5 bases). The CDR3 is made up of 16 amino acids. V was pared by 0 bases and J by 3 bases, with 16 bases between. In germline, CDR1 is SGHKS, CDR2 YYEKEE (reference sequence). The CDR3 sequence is CASSLGGNRLSYEQYF. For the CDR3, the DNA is TGTGCCAGCAGCTTGGGGGGAAACAGGTTAAGCTACGAGCAGTACTTC.

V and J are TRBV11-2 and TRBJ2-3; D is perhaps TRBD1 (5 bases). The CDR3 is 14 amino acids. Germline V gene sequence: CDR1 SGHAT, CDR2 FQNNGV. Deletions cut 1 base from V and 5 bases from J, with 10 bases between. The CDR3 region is CASSLVRVEDTQYF. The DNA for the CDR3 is TGTGCCAGCAGCTTAGTCAGGGTTGAAGATACGCAGTATTTT.

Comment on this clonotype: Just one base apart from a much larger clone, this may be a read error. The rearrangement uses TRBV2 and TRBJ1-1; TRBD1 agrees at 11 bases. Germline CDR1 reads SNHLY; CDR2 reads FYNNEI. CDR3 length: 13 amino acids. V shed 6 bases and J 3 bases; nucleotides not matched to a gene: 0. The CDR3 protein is CASRGQGDTEAFF. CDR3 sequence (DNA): TGTGCCAGCAGGGGACAGGGGGACACTGAAGCTTTCTTT.